This T cell receptor (beta chain) was identified during a study of cytomegalovirus exposure and HLA in healthy donors. A multiplex PCR was run with 60 Vbeta primers and 13 Jbeta primers. Generated by immunoSEQ multiplex PCR, the TCRdb table keeps only in-frame clones and is missing some. The table shows 140,000 to 150,000 clones, with 65% to 80% occurring only once. Study-wide results and caveats: There was a cluster of highly shared sequence variants that was likely a sequencing artifact. An analysis done earlier found most TCR beta V segments productive about 87% or about 30% of the time. High sensitivity and specificity were reportedly achieved when the classifier diagnosed cytomegalovirus status.

Details on this clone: What it recognizes is unknown.

The CDR3 is 14 residues long. V was trimmed by 2 bases and J by 5 bases, leaving 11 bases between them. Germline CDR1 reads MNHEY; CDR2 reads SMNVEV (reference sequence). The gene calls are TRBV27 and TRBJ2-3, with D hard to call. This TCR came from a woman aged 40 to 55 in good health and CMV-seronegative. The sample consisted of PBMCs. The CDR3 nucleotides are TGTGCCAGCAGTTTAATGGTAGCCCGAGATACGCAGTATTTT. Encoded protein: CASSLMVARDTQYF.